Listed below are T cell receptor beta chains from one sample, sequenced in a study of T cells after yellow fever vaccination. TCRdb redid the calling of the 5' RACE reads with MiXCR, one entry per CDR3 protein. Among more than 300,000 distinct CDR3 sequences, approximately 4.3% were seen once, and the ten largest hold around 19%. The sample here was PBMCs, taken 15 days after the yellow fever booster vaccination. The receptors derive from a man between 18 and 35 years old who received the YFV17D yellow fever vaccine. Both conserved end residues are part of each CDR3. Each record gives: clone size, J gene, V gene, CDR3 length, D gene, CDR3 protein, CDR3 DNA. The D gene is left open where the match is weak. Expanded clones get a size class; other rows say once, few or many, or leave the size out.

>many|TRBJ1-1|TRBV6-6|14|TRBD1
CASSDRGQGAPAFF
TGTGCCAGCAGTGATCGGGGACAGGGGGCGCCGGCTTTCTTT
>few|TRBJ2-3|TRBV5-6|19|TRBD2
CASSLNGPGGGKRADTQYF
TGTGCCAGCAGCCTAAACGGTCCTGGCGGGGGGAAACGAGCAGATACGCAGTATTTT
>few|TRBJ1-6|TRBV7-2|14|TRBD1
CASSSPGTGAPLHF
TGTGCCAGCAGCTCCCCCGGGACAGGGGCACCCCTCCACTTT
>NA|TRBJ1-1|TRBV6-2/TRBV6-3|15|NA
CASSYWGFGNTEAFF
TGTGCCAGCAGTTACTGGGGGTTCGGGAACACTGAAGCTTTCTTT
>many|TRBJ2-1|TRBV9|13|NA
CASSVADGDEQFF
TGTGCCAGCAGCGTAGCGGACGGGGATGAGCAGTTCTTC
>few|TRBJ1-5|TRBV4-3|13|NA
CASSRLPGQPQHF
TGCGCCAGCAGCCGCCTACCAGGTCAGCCCCAGCATTTT
>many|TRBJ2-5|TRBV20-1|11|NA
CSARTPTAQYF
TGCAGTGCTAGAACTCCTACGGCCCAGTACTTC
>NA|TRBJ2-7|TRBV20-1|13|NA
CSARRGAFHEQYF
TGCAGTGCCCGACGGGGGGCTTTCCACGAGCAGTACTTC
>NA|TRBJ1-2|TRBV7-9|17|NA
CATRPGRTAPPNYGYTF
TGTGCCACCCGCCCCGGCCGGACGGCCCCTCCTAACTATGGCTACACCTTC
>few|TRBJ1-6|TRBV28|18|TRBD1
CASSLWGQGTLGNSPLHF
TGTGCCAGCAGTTTATGGGGACAGGGTACCTTGGGGAATTCACCCCTCCACTTT
>many|TRBJ2-7|TRBV12-3/TRBV12-4|14|NA
CASSLGLASYEQYF
TGTGCCAGCAGTTTGGGCCTAGCGTCCTACGAGCAGTACTTC
>NA|TRBJ1-1|TRBV7-9|16|NA
CASSLTGGGGVFEAFF
TGTGCCAGCAGCTTAACCGGCGGTGGGGGGGTTTTTGAAGCTTTCTTT
>NA|TRBJ2-6|TRBV10-3|16|TRBD1
CAISVTGGSGANVLTF
TGTGCCATCAGTGTTACAGGGGGCTCTGGGGCCAACGTCCTGACTTTC
>many|TRBJ2-5|TRBV15|17|TRBD2
CATSRLRAGGRQETQYF
TGTGCCACCAGCAGGCTCCGGGCGGGGGGCCGCCAAGAGACCCAGTACTTC
>few|TRBJ2-5|TRBV5-1|16|TRBD1
CASSPRQGGLEETQYF
TGCGCCAGCAGCCCGCGACAAGGGGGCTTGGAAGAGACCCAGTACTTC
>NA|TRBJ2-1|TRBV7-2|15|TRBD2
CASHPRASGANEQFF
TGTGCCAGCCATCCGAGGGCTAGCGGAGCAAATGAGCAGTTCTTC
>NA|TRBJ1-1|TRBV20-1|14|NA
CSAREFQGNTEAFF
TGCAGTGCTAGAGAATTTCAGGGGAACACTGAAGCTTTCTTT
>NA|TRBJ1-6|TRBV5-6|15|NA
CASTEWTSYNSPLHF
TGTGCCAGCACCGAATGGACAAGCTATAATTCACCCCTCCACTTT
>few|TRBJ1-1|TRBV5-1|18|TRBD1
CASSLGSRDRGAYTEAFF
TGCGCCAGCAGCTTGGGGAGCCGGGACAGGGGTGCTTACACTGAAGCTTTCTTT
>many|TRBJ1-2|TRBV7-9|13|NA
CASSLVASYGYTF
TGTGCCAGCAGCTTAGTCGCAAGCTATGGCTACACCTTC
>few|TRBJ2-2|TRBV3-1|16|NA
CASSPGVGGYTGELFF
TGTGCCAGCAGCCCAGGGGTTGGGGGGTACACCGGGGAGCTGTTTTTT
>many|TRBJ1-6|TRBV20-1|13|NA
CSARVGGNSPLHF
TGCAGTGCAAGGGTAGGAGGGAATTCACCCCTCCACTTT
>NA|TRBJ2-1|TRBV24-1|12|NA
CATSDLGVEQFF
TGTGCCACCAGTGATTTAGGGGTTGAGCAGTTCTTC
>many|TRBJ1-2|TRBV5-6|15|TRBD1
CASSWPDRPNYGYTF
TGTGCCAGCAGCTGGCCGGACAGGCCAAACTATGGCTACACCTTC
>few|TRBJ2-1|TRBV10-1|17|NA
CASSESVGPVLSNEQFF
TGCGCCAGCAGTGAATCGGTGGGGCCGGTTTTAAGCAATGAGCAGTTCTTC
>few|TRBJ2-3|TRBV10-3|17|NA
CAIKKLDVSRGTDTQYF
TGTGCCATCAAAAAGTTGGATGTCTCGCGAGGGACAGATACGCAGTATTTT
>few|TRBJ2-7|TRBV12-3/TRBV12-4|12|NA
CASSFDSLEQYF
TGTGCCAGCAGTTTCGACAGTCTCGAGCAGTACTTC
>NA|TRBJ1-5|TRBV5-1|16|NA
CASSSGGSFSNQPQHF
TGCGCCAGCAGCAGTGGGGGCAGCTTTAGCAATCAGCCCCAGCATTTT
>many|TRBJ1-3|TRBV6-5|13|TRBD1
CASGQGQGNTIYF
TGTGCCAGCGGCCAGGGACAGGGAAACACCATATATTTT
>few|TRBJ2-5|TRBV4-3|16|TRBD1
CASSFYRTGGQETQYF
TGCGCCAGCAGCTTTTATCGGACAGGGGGGCAAGAGACCCAGTACTTC
>few|TRBJ2-4|TRBV5-6|15|NA
CASSLVSVSQDIQYF
TGTGCCAGCAGCTTGGTTAGCGTTAGCCAAGACATTCAGTACTTC
>many|TRBJ2-1|TRBV12-3/TRBV12-4|13|NA
CASSPGRGHEQFF
TGTGCCAGCAGTCCGGGGCGGGGACATGAGCAGTTCTTC
>few|TRBJ2-1|TRBV10-3|15|TRBD1
CAISEVGQAINEQFF
TGTGCCATCAGTGAGGTGGGACAGGCCATTAATGAGCAGTTCTTC
>few|TRBJ1-2|TRBV2|11|NA
CASSEAGGYTF
TGTGCCAGCAGTGAAGCGGGAGGCTACACCTTC
>few|TRBJ1-2|TRBV5-6|11|NA
CASSFSGGYTF
TGTGCCAGCAGCTTTAGTGGTGGCTACACCTTC
>many|TRBJ2-3|TRBV7-9|14|NA
CASSSRAGSDTQYF
TGTGCCAGCAGCTCCAGGGCGGGGTCAGATACGCAGTATTTT
>many|TRBJ2-5|TRBV7-9|16|TRBD2
CASSPRLAKYQETQYF
TGTGCCAGCAGCCCAAGACTAGCGAAGTACCAAGAGACCCAGTACTTC
>NA|TRBJ2-3|TRBV12-3/TRBV12-4|14|NA
CASSRAASTDTQYF
TGTGCCAGCAGCCGAGCGGCGAGCACAGATACGCAGTATTTT
>many|TRBJ2-3|TRBV9|16|NA
CASSQYGGESTDTQYF
TGTGCCAGCAGCCAATACGGGGGTGAAAGCACAGATACGCAGTATTTT
>few|TRBJ2-3|TRBV24-1|16|TRBD1
CATSARGRIQTDTQYF
TGTGCCACCAGTGCGAGGGGGCGAATCCAGACAGATACGCAGTATTTT
>few|TRBJ1-6|TRBV20-1|16|NA
CSARPSPGTANSPLHF
TGCAGTGCTAGACCCTCTCCCGGGACCGCTAATTCACCCCTCCACTTT
>few|TRBJ2-7|TRBV2|15|TRBD2
CASSERDSLLNEQYF
TGTGCCAGCAGCGAGCGGGATTCACTCCTGAACGAGCAGTACTTC
>few|TRBJ2-7|TRBV6-6|12|NA
CASSYMEYEQYF
TGTGCCAGCAGTTACATGGAGTACGAGCAGTACTTC
>few|TRBJ2-5|TRBV20-1|11|NA
CSASPQETQYF
TGCAGTGCTAGCCCCCAAGAGACCCAGTACTTC
>NA|TRBJ1-2|TRBV7-9|15|NA
CASSMHRQFNYGYTF
TGTGCCAGCAGCATGCACCGACAGTTTAACTATGGCTACACCTTC
>NA|TRBJ2-7|TRBV6-5|14|TRBD1
CASSLPGQGLEQYF
TGTGCCAGCAGTTTACCAGGACAGGGCTTGGAGCAGTACTTC
>many|TRBJ2-2|TRBV5-6|16|TRBD1
CASSLLGQGYTGELFF
TGTGCCAGCAGCTTGTTGGGACAGGGGTACACCGGGGAGCTGTTTTTT
>NA|TRBJ1-2|TRBV4-2|13|NA
CASSQEGEGGYTF
TGTGCCAGCAGCCAAGAAGGTGAGGGCGGCTACACCTTC
>few|TRBJ1-6|TRBV5-1|15|TRBD1
CASSPGQSGNSPLHF
TGCGCCAGCAGCCCGGGACAGAGTGGGAATTCACCCCTCCACTTT
>few|TRBJ2-7|TRBV18|15|NA
CASSPDMVSSYEQYF
TGTGCCAGCTCACCCGACATGGTTAGCTCCTACGAGCAGTACTTC